The rows below give T cell receptor beta chains drawn from one sample of a study of Ad26.COV2.S vaccination and SARS-CoV-2 variants. TCRdb's table, derived via immunoSEQ multiplex PCR, lists solely in-frame clones and lacks some. The table records fewer than 400,000 clones, approximately 86% of them present only once. Sequenced material: peripheral blood, taken in a trial of Ad26.COV2.S vaccine versus placebo. The receptors shown here come from a person aged 18 to 65 who received the Ad26.COV2.S COVID-19 vaccine or a placebo. Each CDR3 is given with its conserved first and last residue. The order of the fields is V gene, clone size, J gene, D gene, CDR3 protein, CDR3 DNA. A D gene is named only where the DNA matches it firmly. Expanded clones get a size class; other rows say once, few or many, or leave the size out.

v_gene: TRBV10-1; abundance: .; j_gene: TRBJ2-3; d_gene: TRBD1; CDR3aa: CASSEFVTGGVTDTQYF; CDR3nt: TGCGCCAGCAGTGAGTTTGTGACAGGGGGCGTCACAGATACGCAGTATTTT
v_gene: TRBV9; abundance: .; j_gene: TRBJ2-3; d_gene: TRBD2; CDR3aa: CASSEISGARTDTQYF; CDR3nt: TGTGCCAGCAGCGAGATTAGCGGGGCCCGCACAGATACGCAGTATTTT
v_gene: TRBV6-5; abundance: .; j_gene: TRBJ1-4; d_gene: TRBD1; CDR3aa: CASRTQGAFGEKLFF; CDR3nt: TGTGCCAGCCGGACCCAGGGGGCTTTTGGCGAAAAACTGTTTTTT
v_gene: TRBV11-3; abundance: .; j_gene: TRBJ2-7; d_gene: .; CDR3aa: CASSSLEGEQYF; CDR3nt: TGTGCCAGCAGTTCGCTTGAGGGGGAGCAGTACTTC
v_gene: TRBV6-2/TRBV6-3; abundance: .; j_gene: TRBJ1-1; d_gene: TRBD1; CDR3aa: CASSYGDRGLNTEAFF; CDR3nt: TGTGCCAGCAGTTACGGGGACAGGGGTTTGAACACTGAAGCTTTCTTT
v_gene: TRBV7-8; abundance: once; j_gene: TRBJ1-1; d_gene: .; CDR3aa: CASSPPSGTEAFF; CDR3nt: TGTGCCAGCAGCCCCCCTTCAGGGACTGAAGCTTTCTTT
v_gene: TRBV13; abundance: .; j_gene: TRBJ2-5; d_gene: .; CDR3aa: CASSYTGTETQYF; CDR3nt: TGTGCCAGCAGCTATACAGGGACGGAGACCCAGTACTTC
v_gene: TRBV6-5; abundance: .; j_gene: TRBJ2-2; d_gene: .; CDR3aa: CASSMTDTGELFF; CDR3nt: TGTGCCAGCAGCATGACGGACACCGGGGAGCTGTTTTTT
v_gene: TRBV5-1; abundance: .; j_gene: TRBJ1-1; d_gene: .; CDR3aa: CASRSVLNTEAFF; CDR3nt: TGCGCCAGCAGATCGGTTTTGAACACTGAAGCTTTCTTT
v_gene: TRBV14; abundance: .; j_gene: TRBJ2-7; d_gene: TRBD2; CDR3aa: CASSRYDPGLAGGYASSYEQYF; CDR3nt: TGTGCCAGCAGCCGTTACGATCCGGGACTAGCGGGGGGCTACGCGAGCTCCTACGAGCAGTACTTC
v_gene: TRBV2; abundance: .; j_gene: TRBJ1-1; d_gene: .; CDR3aa: CASSERAEAFF; CDR3nt: TGTGCCAGCAGTGAGAGGGCTGAAGCTTTCTTT
v_gene: TRBV29-1; abundance: .; j_gene: TRBJ2-7; d_gene: .; CDR3aa: CSVEIFRGSYEQYF; CDR3nt: TGCAGCGTTGAAATTTTTCGGGGATCCTACGAGCAGTACTTC
v_gene: TRBV18; abundance: .; j_gene: TRBJ2-1; d_gene: TRBD2; CDR3aa: CASSLLAGGYNEQFF; CDR3nt: TGTGCCAGCTCACTCTTGGCGGGGGGTTACAATGAGCAGTTCTTC
v_gene: TRBV5-1; abundance: .; j_gene: TRBJ1-1; d_gene: .; CDR3aa: CASSLAGGYTEAFF; CDR3nt: TGCGCCAGCAGCTTGGCGGGGGGTTACACTGAAGCTTTCTTT
v_gene: TRBV6-5; abundance: once; j_gene: TRBJ1-4; d_gene: TRBD1; CDR3aa: CASSPRRQGREKLFF; CDR3nt: TGTGCCAGCAGTCCTAGGCGACAGGGTCGAGAAAAACTGTTTTTT
v_gene: TRBV5-6; abundance: .; j_gene: TRBJ1-6; d_gene: TRBD1; CDR3aa: CASSPDRGPHNSPLHF; CDR3nt: TGTGCCAGCAGCCCAGACAGGGGGCCCCATAATTCACCCCTCCACTTT
v_gene: TRBV5-1; abundance: .; j_gene: TRBJ1-1; d_gene: .; CDR3aa: CASSFMGSDTEAFF; CDR3nt: TGCGCCAGCAGCTTTATGGGGTCGGACACTGAAGCTTTCTTT
v_gene: TRBV3-1/TRBV3-2; abundance: once; j_gene: TRBJ2-5; d_gene: .; CDR3aa: CASSQDRKGGLETQYF; CDR3nt: TGTGCCAGCAGCCAAGATCGGAAAGGGGGGCTTGAGACCCAGTACTTC
v_gene: TRBV20-1; abundance: .; j_gene: TRBJ2-1; d_gene: TRBD2; CDR3aa: CSAMTSDEQFF; CDR3nt: TGCAGTGCTATGACTAGCGATGAGCAGTTCTTC
v_gene: TRBV4-1; abundance: .; j_gene: TRBJ2-3; d_gene: TRBD2; CDR3aa: CASSQWTSGGGTDTQYF; CDR3nt: TGCGCCAGCAGCCAATGGACTAGCGGGGGGGGCACAGATACGCAGTATTTT
v_gene: TRBV19; abundance: .; j_gene: TRBJ1-1; d_gene: TRBD1; CDR3aa: CASSIGQGIRGAEAFF; CDR3nt: TGTGCCAGTAGTATTGGACAGGGGATTAGAGGCGCTGAAGCTTTCTTT
v_gene: TRBV15; abundance: .; j_gene: TRBJ1-2; d_gene: .; CDR3aa: CATSRAQSNYGYTF; CDR3nt: TGTGCCACCAGCAGAGCGCAGTCGAACTATGGCTACACCTTC
v_gene: TRBV4-3; abundance: .; j_gene: TRBJ2-1; d_gene: .; CDR3aa: CASSQMGIGGQNEQFF; CDR3nt: TGCGCCAGCAGCCAAATGGGCATAGGAGGCCAAAATGAGCAGTTCTTC
v_gene: TRBV19; abundance: .; j_gene: TRBJ2-2; d_gene: .; CDR3aa: CASSYSRRSNTGELFF; CDR3nt: TGTGCCAGTAGTTATTCCCGCAGGTCGAACACCGGGGAGCTGTTTTTT
v_gene: TRBV27; abundance: .; j_gene: TRBJ1-3; d_gene: .; CDR3aa: CASSFNRGNTIYF; CDR3nt: TGTGCCAGCAGTTTCAATAGGGGAAACACCATATATTTT
v_gene: TRBV25-1; abundance: .; j_gene: TRBJ1-2; d_gene: TRBD1; CDR3aa: CASRGDSANYGYTF; CDR3nt: TGTGCCAGCAGGGGGGACAGCGCTAACTATGGCTACACCTTC
v_gene: TRBV2; abundance: .; j_gene: TRBJ2-7; d_gene: TRBD2; CDR3aa: CASSENLRTSGGLPGSYEQYF; CDR3nt: TGTGCCAGCAGTGAAAATCTTAGGACTAGCGGGGGCCTACCGGGCTCCTACGAGCAGTACTTC
v_gene: TRBV11-2; abundance: .; j_gene: TRBJ2-5; d_gene: TRBD2; CDR3aa: CASSLAGLARKETQYF; CDR3nt: TGTGCCAGCAGCTTAGCTGGACTAGCAAGAAAAGAGACCCAGTACTTC